This TCR beta chain comes out of a study of T cell clones after liver transplantation. Alloreactive TCRbeta sequences came from sequencing proliferating CFSE-low cells in the MLR. Stimulators were graft donor PBMCs, splenocytes, lymph-node cells, or third-party PBMCs for pre-transplant recipient cells. Concerning this clone itself: Its antigen is unidentified.

The protocol was immunoSEQ multiplex PCR, while the TCRdb copy is restricted to in-frame clones and leaves out a portion. This sample yields about 2,200 clones, of which roughly 31% are seen a single time; around 20% belongs to the top ten. V was clipped by 0 bases and J by 4 bases; unmatched bases: 5. The CDR3 spans 16 residues. Germline-derived CDR1 and CDR2 are LNHNV and YYDKDF (reference sequence). What was sequenced was CD8+ T cells from cultured PBMCs. The TCR sequence derives from a human patient who received a liver transplant. Some of the T cells may derive from the graft donor. This chain joins TRBV15 and TRBJ2-1; TRBD2 aligns across 8 bases. The CDR3 sequence is CATSRDAASGYNEQFF. CDR3 in DNA: TGTGCCACCAGCAGAGATGCGGCTAGCGGGTACAATGAGCAGTTCTTC. Combining the CDR3 with reference TRBV15 and TRBJ2-1 gives the whole variable domain DAMVIQNPRYQVTQFGKPVTLSCSQTLNHNVMYWYQQKSSQAPKLLFHYYDKDFNNEADTPDNFQSRRPNTSFCFLDIRSPGLGDTAMYLCATSRDAASGYNEQFFGPGTRLTVL.